This note documents a single T cell receptor (beta chain) sequence. Trimming cost V 1 base and J 0 bases, with 7 bases left between them. The CDR3 is made up of 14 amino acids. Looked up from germline, CDR1 is SGHTA and CDR2 is FQGNSA. This sample was included in a study of blood T cell repertoires in COVID-19. The assay was immunoSEQ multiplex PCR, and TCRdb's table has in-frame clones only and misses some. The sample has about 350,000 clones, about nine tenths seen once. Sequenced: peripheral blood. This clonotype was obtained from a woman in her seventies with COVID-19, enrolled during active disease. The rearrangement uses TRBV7-2 and TRBJ2-7; D unresolved. The CDR3 DNA reads as TGTGCCAGCAGCTTAGAGTACAGCTCCTACGAGCAGTACTTC. This sequence encodes CASSLEYSSYEQYF.